The next 10 T cell receptor beta chains were all read from a single sample in a study of shared clonotypes between healthy human individuals. Generated by immunoSEQ multiplex PCR, the TCRdb table keeps only in-frame clones and is missing some. Of a few million clones in the sample, roughly 92% were seen once. Sequencing was carried out using naive CD4+ T cells sorted from blood. Subset: CD45RA+ positively selected. These receptors all stem from a man aged 18-30 years in good health.

V and J are TRBV19 and TRBJ1-2; D is uncertain. V was shortened by 4 bases and J by 12 bases, with 15 bases between the two germline ends. CDR1 and CDR2 from the germline V gene are LNHDA and SQIVND (reference sequence). CDR3 length equals 12 residues. The CDR3 here is CASSTVGGVNTF. CDR3 DNA: TGTGCCAGTAGTACGGTTGGTGGGGTAAACACCTTC.

This clone was observed a single time. The chain uses TRBV7-2 and TRBJ2-3; unclear D gene. This CDR3 region has 17 residues. V was pared by 2 bases and J by 0 bases, with 15 bases between. Germline CDR1 and CDR2: SGHTA and FQGNSA. CDR3 amino acids: CASSLIRAPPSTDTQYF. The CDR3 DNA sequence: TGTGCCAGCAGCTTAATCCGTGCCCCACCTAGCACAGATACGCAGTATTTT.

Concerning this clone itself: This CDR3 is also generated by other DNA sequences in the sample. V usage is TRBV5-1 and J usage is TRBJ1-1; D remains unclear. Trimming left V 0 bases short and J 1 base short, with 7 bases between. This CDR3 is built from 14 residues. Germline V gene lookup returns CDR1 SGHRS and CDR2 YFSETQ. The CDR3 sequence: CASSLDRPNTEAFF. CDR3 coding DNA: TGCGCCAGCAGCTTGGATCGGCCGAACACTGAAGCTTTCTTT.

This clone was found once. The chain couples TRBV29-1 to TRBJ2-7; D not certain. V lost 6 bases, J lost 6 bases, and 21 bases lay in between. CDR3 size: 14 residues. Germline V CDR1 and CDR2: SQVTM, ANQGSEA. Here the CDR3 reads CSVNIGTVKGEQYF. DNA of the CDR3: TGCAGCGTAAATATCGGTACCGTCAAGGGCGAGCAGTACTTC.

The chain uses TRBV30 and TRBJ1-3; D gene uncertain. Deletions cut 4 bases from V and 3 bases from J, with 4 bases between. CDR3 size: 11 residues. Germline CDR1 and CDR2: GTSNPN and SVGIG (reference sequence). The CDR3 spells CAWTLGNTIYF. CDR3 nucleotide sequence: TGTGCCTGGACACTTGGAAACACCATATATTTT.

The chain has TRBV5-1 and TRBJ1-4, with D uncertain. Germline lookup yields CDR1 SGHRS and CDR2 YFSETQ. Between the trimmed V and J ends, which lost 4 bases and 3 bases, there was a span of 10 bases. The CDR3 has 14 residues. CDR3 sequence reads: CASSEGGANEKLFF. CDR3 DNA sequence: TGCGCCAGCAGCGAGGGTGGTGCTAATGAAAAACTGTTTTTT.

The V gene is TRBV5-1, the J gene TRBJ2-7, with 13 bases matching TRBD2. The V segment lost 4 bases and the J segment 3 bases; nucleotides outside the gene matches: 10. The CDR3 covers 17 residues. Looked up from germline, CDR1 is SGHRS and CDR2 is YFSETQ. The CDR3: CASSPTTGTSGVYEQYF. The CDR3 nucleotides are TGCGCCAGCAGCCCGACCACCGGGACTAGCGGGGTCTACGAGCAGTACTTC.

The chain joins TRBV28 to TRBJ2-2; maybe TRBD1 (5 bases). Trimming stripped 3 bases from V and 7 bases from J, with 9 bases between. Germline V lookup: CDR1 MDHEN, CDR2 SYDVKM. This CDR3 region has 13 residues. CDR3 sequence reads: CASSFQGFGELFF. In nucleotides, the CDR3 is TGTGCCAGCAGTTTCCAGGGCTTCGGGGAGCTGTTTTTT.

This chain links TRBV30 with TRBJ1-6; 7 nucleotides line up with TRBD1. This CDR3 is built from 13 residues. CDR1 GTSNPN and CDR2 SVGIG come from the germline V gene (reference sequence). In DNA form, the CDR3 reads TGTGCTCATGCGGGACAGAAAAATTCACCCCTCCACTTT. Translated: CAHAGQKNSPLHF.

The chain uses TRBV6-1 and TRBJ2-3, with D hard to call. The CDR3 covers 15 residues. V was shortened by 3 bases and J by 1 base, with 11 bases between the two germline ends. CDR1 and CDR2 from the germline V gene are MNHNS and SASEGT. The CDR3, as DNA: TGTGCCAGCAGTGACCCCAGAGGCCGCACAGATACGCAGTATTTT. It encodes CASSDPRGRTDTQYF.